This T cell receptor (beta chain) is drawn from a study of post-analysis software for immune sequencing data (dated by TCRdb to 2013 to 2016). Background on the whole study: Recorded disease courses included relapsing-remitting, secondary progressive and progressive-relapsing multiple sclerosis, with some patients lacking subtype annotation. The patient repertoires were compared against around 11 previously published healthy control repertoires obtained from donors aged roughly 6 to 28 years. A subset of samples was prepared in parallel using single-end sample barcoding, then pooled and co-amplified after Illumina adapter ligation. Here is what the overall study found, with its caveats: Significantly higher frequencies in patients than in controls were found for five or six TRBV segments, including TRBV5-6, TRBV5-1 and TRBV20-1. Strong co-clustering of samples prepared in the same batch was shown by direct clustering with F measure, prompting a batch-effect correction. Multiple sclerosis patients had significantly lower normalized Chao1 diversity than controls, a result that suggests substantial peripheral T-cell clonal expansion. The control group was slightly older than the multiple sclerosis patient group.

To note about this clonotype: What antigen it recognizes has not been identified. Per-base qualities were not stored, and no clone one base away is much larger.

The library was prepared using PCR. Data came from an Illumina HiSeq 2500. To reduce PCR and sequencing biases, unique molecular identifiers were built into the TCR beta cDNA libraries. Some 500,000 cDNA molecules were obtained for every 1 to 10 million input T cells, so each molecule roughly corresponded to one T cell. Patient libraries were prepared and sequenced with the same protocol used for the earlier healthy control dataset. Samples belonging to the same batch were prepared together, multiplexed and sequenced on a shared HiSeq lane. Per the authors' processing: MIGEC handled the raw barcoded reads, throwing out single-read molecular identifier groups before consensus assembly and CDR3 extraction. VDJtools was used for post-analysis of the clonotype tables, with diversity normalized by down-sampling every dataset to the smallest sample size. Repertoire overlap clustering matched CDR3 amino acid but not nucleotide sequences to correct batch-related cross-sample contamination. TCRdb handled the public reads itself, with Q25 trimming in fastp and clone calling in MiXCR, and kept productive beta chains. Every distinct CDR3 protein forms one entry, paired with its most common genes and DNA. Here the V and J calls rest on TCRdb's processing, not on the authors' analysis. The sample table lists around 770,000 distinct CDR3 sequences, approximately 44% of them with a count of one. 4.9% of the sample belongs to the ten largest clones.

The trim is 3 bases for V and 6 bases for J, with a gap of 7 bases between the germline ends. The CDR3 covers 12 residues, taking in both the cysteine and the phenylalanine. Only the CDR3 DNA is retained, 36 bases long and in frame from the first base. CDR1 and CDR2 (ENHRY, SYGVKD) derive from the germline V gene. To demonstrate the VDJtools post-analysis software, TCR beta repertoires were profiled from the peripheral blood of roughly 12 young patients with multiple sclerosis. The multiple sclerosis patients were children and adolescents between 6 and 15 years of age. This receptor chain uses TRBV10-3 and TRBJ2-3; no confident D gene assignment can be made. The source of this sequence is a girl aged 5 to 17 with multiple sclerosis. The sample was blood. The CDR3 sequence is CAISEKGDTQYF. The sequenced DNA is TGTGCCATCAGTGAAAAAGGGGATACGCAGTATTTT.